The 19 T cell receptor beta chains in this list originate from one sample, sequenced in a study of CXCR3-negative and CXCR3-positive naive CD8 T cells. Preparation of TRB cDNA libraries relied on 5' RACE carrying UMI labels. Each CDR3 protein gets one entry in TCRdb, which reprocessed the 5' RACE reads and gives no DNA. Its table lists roughly 25,000 distinct CDR3 sequences. Sequencing was done on a sample of naive CXCR3- CD8+ T cells from blood. Subset given: CD45RO-CCR7+CD27+CD95- naive CD8+ T cells lacking CXCR3 (TNR3-). These receptors came from a human donor in good health. Some clones in this sample may be carry-over from other donors' samples.

This chain joins TRBV11-1 and TRBJ2-1; the TRBD2 assignment by TCRdb is unverifiable without DNA. Per the germline V gene, CDR1 is SGHAT and CDR2 is FQDESV (reference sequence). CDR3 length: 13 amino acids. The CDR3 here is CASSFGGPNEQFF.

The chain couples TRBV14 to TRBJ2-1. The CDR3 extends over 13 amino acids. Germline assignment: CDR1 SGHDN and CDR2 FVKESK. The CDR3 loop reads CASSQALASEQFF.

The chain recombines TRBV5-1 with TRBJ1-1. This CDR3 spans 15 amino acids. Looked up from germline, CDR1 is SGHRS and CDR2 is YFSETQ. CDR3 residues: CASSLLVGKNTEAFF.

The chain uses TRBV29-1 and TRBJ2-5. This CDR3 is built from 13 residues. Germline loops: CDR1 SQVTM, CDR2 ANQGSEA. The CDR3 region is CSAKPFLGETQYF.

This clonotype is medium-sized by frequency. The chain joins TRBV7-2 to TRBJ1-4; the D call of TRBD1 rests on TCRdb alone, since no DNA is present to check it. The CDR3 spans 14 residues. Germline values: CDR1 SGHTA, CDR2 FQGNSA. CDR3 protein: CASSFWGAGEKLFF.

The chain employs TRBV11-3 and TRBJ2-7; TCRdb indicates TRBD1, and absent DNA this call remains unverified. The V gene's germline CDR1 is SGHNT and CDR2 YENEEA. This CDR3 comprises 14 residues. The CDR3 reads CASSSRDRTYEQYF. The whole variable domain, filled in from reference TRBV11-3 and TRBJ2-7, reads EAGVVQSPRYKIIEKKQPVAFWCNPISGHNTLYWYLQNLGQGPELLIRYENEEAVDDSQLPKDRFSAERLKGVDSTLKIQPAELGDSAVYLCASSSRDRTYEQYFGPGTRLTVT.

The V gene is TRBV4-3, the J gene TRBJ1-1; the TCRdb call, TRBD1, lacks DNA for checking. Germline lookup yields CDR1 LGHNA and CDR2 YSLEER. The CDR3 is 14 residues long. CDR3 sequence: CASSQDPGLTEAFF.

The rearrangement links TRBV2 to TRBJ2-2; TCRdb picks TRBD1, but there is no DNA to check that call. Germline CDR1 reads SNHLY; CDR2 reads FYNNEI. The CDR3 runs to 16 residues. CDR3 in amino acids: CASRGALTGLSGELFF. The full variable domain, completed using reference TRBV2 and TRBJ2-2, is EPEVTQTPSHQVTQMGQEVILRCVPISNHLYFYWYRQILGQKVEFLVSFYNNEISEKSEIFDDQFSVERPDGSNFTLKIRSTKLEDSAMYFCASRGALTGLSGELFFGEGSRLTVL.

The chain combines TRBV19 with TRBJ2-1; TCRdb indicates TRBD1, and absent DNA this call remains unverified. Germline V gene sequence: CDR1 LNHDA, CDR2 SQIVND (reference sequence). The CDR3 spans 19 residues. The CDR3 region is CASSLTGGLLAGTNNEQFF.

The genes are TRBV5-1 and TRBJ2-7. Per the germline V gene, CDR1 is SGHRS and CDR2 is YFSETQ. The CDR3 is 14 residues long. Here the CDR3 reads CASSLSASSYEQYF.

The J gene is TRBJ2-3, the V gene TRBV14. The CDR3 consists of 16 residues. Germline CDR1 and CDR2: SGHDN and FVKESK. CDR3 in amino acids: CASSQDPGGFTDTQYF.

The rearrangement joins TRBV7-9 to TRBJ2-1; absent DNA, TCRdb's TRBD2 call cannot be checked. CDR3 length: 15 amino acids. Germline V CDR1 and CDR2: SEHNR, FQNEAQ (reference sequence). The CDR3: CASSLLAGGRYEQFF.

The chain is built from TRBV29-1 and TRBJ2-6. CDR1 is SQVTM and CDR2 is ANQGSEA in the germline V gene. The CDR3 consists of 14 residues. This CDR3 is CSVEDGSGANVLTF.

The chain combines TRBV4-1 with TRBJ2-2; the D call from TCRdb, TRBD2, cannot be confirmed without DNA. The CDR3 consists of 15 residues. Germline V gene data show CDR1 as MGHRA and CDR2 as YSYEKL. The CDR3 is CASSQGSPGIGELFF.

According to its frequency, this clonotype is medium-sized (0.01 to 0.1%). The J gene is TRBJ2-1, the V gene TRBV28; no DNA is available, so the TRBD2 call from TCRdb remains unchecked. The CDR3 sequence is 12 residues long. Germline values: CDR1 MDHEN, CDR2 SYDVKM. The CDR3 is CASSLPAGEQFF.

The chain joins TRBV6-5 to TRBJ1-5. Germline-derived CDR1 and CDR2 are MNHEY and SVGAGI. This CDR3 is 13 amino acids long. The chain's CDR3 is CASSYGRNQPQHF.

The chain uses TRBV4-1 and TRBJ2-7; TCRdb returns TRBD1, unconfirmable since there is no DNA. The CDR3 length is 14 residues. Germline V gives CDR1 MGHRA, CDR2 YSYEKL. CDR3: CASSPATGFYEQYF.

The V gene is TRBV9, the J gene TRBJ2-1; the TCRdb call, TRBD1, lacks DNA for checking. CDR3 length: 15 residues. Germline loops: CDR1 SGDLS, CDR2 YYNGEE. The CDR3 protein is CASSGRDGAYNEQFF.

The rearrangement joins TRBV6-4 to TRBJ2-1; the TCRdb D gene call, TRBD2, has no DNA to confirm it. The CDR3 has 13 residues. Germline V CDR1 and CDR2: MRHNA, SNTAGT. The CDR3 reads CASSASGGSEQFF.